The present TCR beta chain was sequenced within a study of T cells in tuberculosis. Assay: immunoSEQ multiplex PCR; the TCRdb copy retains only in-frame clones and omits some. The sample has some 20,000 clones, 85% to 90% seen once; the top ten hold approximately 15%. At study entry, adolescents had tuberculin skin tests and IGRA screening. CDR1 MNHNS and CDR2 SASEGT come from the germline V gene. This CDR3 comprises 13 residues. V was shortened by 7 bases and J by 6 bases, with 15 bases between the two germline ends. The sequencing sample was made of PBMCs. The TCR originated in a donor aged 10 to 29 with latent tuberculosis or without tuberculosis infection. This chain links TRBV6-1 with TRBJ1-2; D gene unclear. This CDR3 is CASTQVRADGYTF. The CDR3 DNA is TGTGCCAGCACCCAGGTGAGGGCAGATGGCTACACCTTC.